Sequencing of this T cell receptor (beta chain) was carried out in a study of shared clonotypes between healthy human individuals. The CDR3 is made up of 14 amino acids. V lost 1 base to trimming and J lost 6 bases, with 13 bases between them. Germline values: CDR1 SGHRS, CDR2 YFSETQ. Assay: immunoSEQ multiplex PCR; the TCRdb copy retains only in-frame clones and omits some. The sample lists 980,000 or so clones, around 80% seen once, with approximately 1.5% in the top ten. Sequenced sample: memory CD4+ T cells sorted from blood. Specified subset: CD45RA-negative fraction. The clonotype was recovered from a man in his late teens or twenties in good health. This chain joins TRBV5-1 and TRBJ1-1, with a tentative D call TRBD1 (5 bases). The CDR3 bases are TGCGCCAGCAGCTTGCGGGGCGGGTTAGCTGAAGCTTTCTTT. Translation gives CASSLRGGLAEAFF.